This is a list of T cell receptor beta chains from one sample in a study of blood T cell repertoires in COVID-19. TCRdb keeps only in-frame clones here, not all; method: immunoSEQ multiplex PCR. The sample holds 200,000 to 250,000 clones, over 80% seen once. Sequencing was done on a sample of PBMCs or T cells enriched from blood (not recorded which). The origin of the receptors is a man between 18 and 35 years old with acute COVID-19. Each CDR3 is given with its conserved first and last residue. D genes are given only for firm matches. For some rows the clone size is stated as once, few or many, or as a class when expanded; others skip it.

j_gene,abundance,d_gene,v_gene,CDR3aa,CDR3nt
TRBJ2-5,NA,NA,TRBV6-5,CASSYVGARGQETQYF,TGTGCCAGCAGTTACGTGGGAGCACGTGGGCAAGAGACCCAGTACTTC
TRBJ2-3,NA,TRBD1,TRBV28,CASMGLDRASADTQYF,TGTGCCAGCATGGGTTTGGACAGGGCGTCCGCAGATACGCAGTATTTT
TRBJ2-1,NA,TRBD2,TRBV15,CATRLAGVNEQFF,TGTGCCACCAGGCTAGCGGGAGTCAATGAGCAGTTCTTC
TRBJ1-4,NA,NA,TRBV28,CASSLRVSSEKLFF,TGTGCCAGCAGTCTCAGGGTCTCGTCTGAAAAACTGTTTTTT
TRBJ1-5,NA,TRBD1,TRBV7-2,CASSLAGQGVQPQHF,TGTGCCAGCAGCCTCGCGGGACAGGGAGTCCAGCCCCAGCATTTT
TRBJ2-2,NA,NA,TRBV30,CAWIPGGETGELFF,TGTGCCTGGATTCCGGGGGGCGAAACCGGGGAGCTGTTTTTT
TRBJ2-5,NA,TRBD2,TRBV4-2,CASSQEEGGRVEEETQYF,TGTGCCAGCAGCCAAGAGGAGGGCGGGAGGGTTGAGGAGGAGACCCAGTACTTC
TRBJ1-3,NA,NA,TRBV15,CATSRDRRESGNTIYF,TGTGCCACCAGCAGAGACCGACGGGAATCTGGAAACACCATATATTTT
TRBJ1-1,NA,NA,TRBV24-1,CATGIRGSAEAFF,TGTGCCACCGGTATCCGGGGTTCTGCTGAAGCTTTCTTT
TRBJ1-1,few,TRBD1,TRBV9,CASSDRTGFENTEAFF,TGTGCCAGCAGCGACCGGACAGGGTTCGAGAACACTGAAGCTTTCTTT
TRBJ1-1,NA,NA,TRBV28,CASSLINLGVDTEAFF,TGTGCCAGCAGTTTAATTAACTTAGGGGTGGACACTGAAGCTTTCTTT
TRBJ2-7,NA,TRBD2,TRBV6-5,CASKPGGLADEQYF,TGTGCCAGCAAACCGGGGGGACTAGCGGACGAGCAGTACTTC
TRBJ2-2,NA,NA,TRBV28,CASSLGLGELFF,TGTGCCAGCAGTTTGGGCCTGGGGGAGCTGTTTTTT
TRBJ2-5,NA,NA,TRBV19,CASKRGETQYF,TGTGCCAGTAAAAGAGGAGAGACCCAGTACTTC
TRBJ2-1,NA,TRBD2,TRBV28,CASSPGTSGNNEQFF,TGTGCCAGCAGTCCCGGGACTAGCGGTAACAATGAGCAGTTCTTC
TRBJ1-6,NA,TRBD1,TRBV6-5,CASRGTVNSPLHF,TGTGCCAGCAGAGGGACAGTTAATTCACCCCTCCACTTT
TRBJ1-4,NA,TRBD1,TRBV27,CASSRKPDRQNEKLFF,TGTGCCAGCAGCCGCAAACCGGACAGGCAGAATGAAAAACTGTTTTTT
TRBJ2-1,NA,TRBD1,TRBV27,CASGVSGQGAYNEQFF,TGTGCCAGCGGAGTCTCTGGGCAGGGGGCCTACAATGAGCAGTTCTTC
TRBJ2-7,NA,TRBD1,TRBV28,CASSLRTGVVGEQYF,TGTGCCAGCAGTTTGCGGACAGGGGTGGTTGGGGAGCAGTACTTC
TRBJ1-2,once,TRBD1,TRBV7-9,CASSPGGQGKYGYTF,TGTGCCAGCAGCCCCGGGGGACAGGGTAAATATGGCTACACCTTC
TRBJ2-3,NA,TRBD1,TRBV5-8,CASSLPGQRTDTQYF,TGTGCCAGCAGCCTCCCGGGACAGCGCACAGATACGCAGTATTTT
TRBJ1-1,NA,NA,TRBV6-5,CASRTTGMNTEAFF,TGTGCCAGCAGGACCACGGGGATGAACACTGAAGCTTTCTTT
TRBJ2-7,NA,TRBD2,TRBV11-2,CASSKGTSGVVYEQYF,TGTGCCAGCAGCAAGGGGACTAGCGGGGTCGTCTACGAGCAGTACTTC
TRBJ2-1,NA,TRBD1,TRBV28,CASSSQGLRDNEQFF,TGTGCCAGCAGTTCACAGGGGTTAAGGGACAATGAGCAGTTCTTC
TRBJ1-4,NA,TRBD1,TRBV25-1,CASSPGTDNEKLFF,TGTGCCAGCAGTCCCGGGACAGATAATGAAAAACTGTTTTTT
TRBJ1-1,NA,NA,TRBV6-5,CASSRTGGTEAFF,TGTGCCAGCAGTCGTACCGGGGGCACTGAAGCTTTCTTT
TRBJ2-1,NA,TRBD2,TRBV7-9,CASSFVSFGLDEQFF,TGTGCCAGCAGCTTTGTTTCCTTCGGACTAGATGAGCAGTTCTTC
TRBJ1-4,NA,TRBD1,TRBV19,CASSPDREEKLFF,TGTGCCAGTAGCCCGGACAGGGAGGAAAAACTGTTTTTT
TRBJ1-1,NA,NA,TRBV30,CAWSVRGKAFF,TGTGCCTGGAGTGTAAGAGGGAAAGCTTTCTTT
TRBJ1-4,once,NA,TRBV19,CASSIGAKEKLFF,TGTGCCAGTAGTATAGGCGCGAAAGAAAAACTGTTTTTT
TRBJ1-1,NA,NA,TRBV5-1,CASSLAMGRTEAFF,TGCGCCAGCAGCTTGGCTATGGGGAGGACTGAAGCTTTCTTT
TRBJ2-7,once,NA,TRBV19,CASTFGYEQYF,TGTGCCAGTACCTTCGGCTACGAGCAGTACTTC
TRBJ2-1,NA,NA,TRBV5-4,CASSSTSYNEQFF,TGTGCCAGCAGCTCAACTAGTTACAATGAGCAGTTCTTC
TRBJ1-2,NA,NA,TRBV29-1,CSVEGQGSYGYTF,TGCAGCGTTGAAGGGCAGGGCTCCTATGGCTACACCTTC
TRBJ2-7,NA,NA,TRBV6-5,CASSYSNGGYEQYF,TGTGCCAGCAGTTACTCGAATGGAGGGTACGAGCAGTACTTC
TRBJ2-6,NA,NA,TRBV6-6,CASSYEGSGANVLTF,TGTGCCAGCAGTTACGAGGGCTCTGGGGCCAACGTCCTGACTTTC
TRBJ1-2,NA,NA,TRBV28,CASSTTGGANYGYTF,TGTGCCAGCAGCACTACGGGGGGGGCTAACTATGGCTACACCTTC
TRBJ2-7,NA,TRBD1,TRBV19,CASSRSRDRDSEQYF,TGTGCCAGTAGTCGTTCGCGGGACAGGGACTCCGAGCAGTACTTC
TRBJ1-1,NA,NA,TRBV5-1,CASTLQGTEAFF,TGCGCCAGCACCCTACAGGGCACTGAAGCTTTCTTT
TRBJ1-4,few,NA,TRBV28,CASSFNREVEKLFF,TGTGCCAGCAGTTTCAACAGGGAAGTTGAAAAACTGTTTTTT
TRBJ2-1,NA,NA,TRBV2,CASDNAGIYNEQFF,TGTGCCAGCGATAACGCAGGCATCTACAATGAGCAGTTCTTC
TRBJ2-1,NA,TRBD1,TRBV9,CASSPPGTVYNEQFF,TGTGCCAGCAGCCCCCCCGGGACAGTTTACAATGAGCAGTTCTTC
TRBJ2-7,NA,TRBD2,TRBV27,CASSLSPGTSVGEQYF,TGTGCCAGCAGTTTATCCCCCGGGACTAGCGTCGGCGAGCAGTACTTC
TRBJ1-4,NA,TRBD1,TRBV3-1/TRBV3-2,CASSPGTANEKLFF,TGTGCCAGCAGCCCCGGGACAGCTAATGAAAAACTGTTTTTT
TRBJ2-6,NA,NA,TRBV5-5,CASSPRTFSGANVLTF,TGTGCCAGCAGCCCACGGACATTTTCTGGGGCCAACGTCCTGACTTTC
TRBJ1-4,NA,NA,TRBV28,CASSSPGATNEKLFF,TGTGCCAGCAGTTCCCCAGGTGCAACTAATGAAAAACTGTTTTTT
TRBJ2-1,NA,TRBD2,TRBV11-3,CASSSTSGRTSSYNEQFF,TGTGCCAGCAGCTCCACTAGCGGGAGGACAAGCTCCTACAATGAGCAGTTCTTC
TRBJ1-5,NA,TRBD1,TRBV19,CASSLMGQNNQPQHF,TGTGCCAGTAGTCTAATGGGACAGAATAATCAGCCCCAGCATTTT
TRBJ2-1,NA,TRBD2,TRBV13,CASSLSGTSAYNEQFF,TGTGCCAGCAGCTTAAGCGGGACTAGCGCGTACAATGAGCAGTTCTTC
TRBJ2-1,NA,TRBD2,TRBV13,CASSLGLAGGRGEQFF,TGTGCCAGCAGCTTAGGCCTAGCGGGAGGGCGAGGCGAGCAGTTCTTC
TRBJ1-2,NA,NA,TRBV11-2,CASSPEGGYYNYGYTF,TGTGCCAGCAGCCCGGAGGGGGGGTACTATAACTATGGCTACACCTTC
TRBJ1-1,NA,NA,TRBV30,CAWSSLGHPSAFF,TGTGCCTGGAGTTCGCTGGGCCACCCTTCGGCTTTCTTT
TRBJ2-7,NA,TRBD1,TRBV19,CASSPTGGYEQYF,TGTGCCAGTAGTCCTACAGGGGGCTACGAGCAGTACTTC
TRBJ2-7,few,NA,TRBV5-4,CASSSRPTGMSYEQYF,TGTGCCAGCAGCTCACGACCCACCGGGATGTCCTACGAGCAGTACTTC
TRBJ2-1,NA,NA,TRBV30,CAWISGLSYNEQFF,TGTGCCTGGATATCGGGACTGAGCTACAATGAGCAGTTCTTC
TRBJ2-3,once,NA,TRBV27,CASSAGDTQYF,TGTGCCAGCTCGGCGGGAGATACGCAGTATTTT
TRBJ1-2,NA,NA,TRBV11-2,CASSLGQDYGYTF,TGTGCCAGCAGCTTGGGCCAGGACTATGGCTACACCTTC
TRBJ1-1,once,NA,TRBV6-5,CASSLQGKNTEAFF,TGTGCCAGCTCCTTACAGGGAAAGAACACTGAAGCTTTCTTT
TRBJ1-5,NA,NA,TRBV7-6,CASSLGSGGHSNQPQHF,TGTGCCAGCAGCTTAGGGTCGGGAGGGCATAGCAATCAGCCCCAGCATTTT
TRBJ1-1,NA,NA,TRBV11-2,CASSFSENTEAFF,TGTGCCAGCAGCTTCAGCGAGAACACTGAAGCTTTCTTT